This T cell receptor beta chain derives from a study of cytomegalovirus exposure and HLA in healthy donors. Study-wide points: The CMV antigen specificity of three CMV-associated chains was confirmed through in vitro analysis.

Trimming pared 1 base from V and 1 base from J, leaving 11 bases between. Germline V gene data show CDR1 as LNHDA and CDR2 as SQIVND (reference sequence). The CDR3 length is 16 residues. Concerning this clone: What it binds is not known.

Sequencing was performed with immunoSEQ multiplex PCR; in TCRdb, only in-frame clones are kept and a portion is missing. The data contain over 60,000 clones, 85% to 95% of them singletons. J is TRBJ1-5 and V is TRBV19; D is unclear. This clonotype was sampled from a man between 18 and 29 years old in good health and CMV-seronegative. Specimen: PBMCs. The CDR3 DNA reads TGTGCCAGTAGTATAGGGGTCCCGGGGAGCAATCAGCCCCAGCATTTT. Its protein is CASSIGVPGSNQPQHF.